The 21 T cell receptor beta chains presented below share a single source sample, sequenced in a study of OX40 agonist ivuxolimab in advanced cancers. The repertoire was sequenced with immunoSEQ multiplex PCR; TCRdb's copy has only in-frame clones and lacks some. The profile shows about 48,000 clones, nearly 85% of them singletons. The specimen comprised CD4+ or CD8+ T cells sorted from blood, sampled in a trial of the OX40 agonist ivuxolimab. The receptor set was obtained from an adult with an advanced solid tumor such as melanoma, head and neck, liver or kidney cancer.

V is TRBV27 and J is TRBJ1-6; D gene ambiguous. This CDR3 is 12 amino acids long. V dropped 3 bases and J dropped 6 bases, with 3 bases sitting between them. The germline V gene encodes CDR1 MNHEY and CDR2 SMNVEV (reference sequence). Here the CDR3 reads CASSFGNSPLHF. CDR3 bases: TGTGCCAGCAGTTTCGGTAATTCACCCCTCCACTTT.

The rearrangement uses TRBV18 and TRBJ2-5, with 9 bases matching TRBD2. Unmatched junction bases numbered 9, after V lost 3 bases and J lost 1 base. This CDR3 spans 17 amino acids. Germline values: CDR1 KGHSH, CDR2 LQKENI. CDR3: CASSPVIAGDFQETQYF. In DNA, the CDR3 is TGTGCCAGCTCACCGGTGATAGCGGGGGATTTCCAAGAGACCCAGTACTTC.

J is TRBJ2-7 and V is TRBV29-1; D remains ambiguous. The CDR3 has 14 residues. Germline CDR1 SQVTM, CDR2 ANQGSEA. V was trimmed by 6 bases and J by 3 bases, leaving 18 bases between them. The CDR3 sequence is CSVTSTTINYEQYF. For the CDR3, the DNA is TGCAGCGTCACCAGCACAACGATTAACTACGAGCAGTACTTC.

V and J are TRBV27 and TRBJ2-7, with 8 bases fitting TRBD1. Trimming at V came to 5 bases and at J to 1 base, leaving 7 bases not matched to a gene. Germline V CDR1 and CDR2: MNHEY, SMNVEV (reference sequence). The CDR3 has 15 amino acids. CDR3 loop: CASSPGQGHSYEQYF. The DNA for the CDR3 is TGTGCCAGCAGTCCAGGACAGGGTCATTCCTACGAGCAGTACTTC.

This chain uses TRBV6-5 with TRBJ2-7; 11 bases align to TRBD2. The CDR3 is 13 residues long. J gave up 3 bases and V 6 bases, and 1 base lay outside the gene matches. The germline V gene has CDR1 MNHEY and CDR2 SVGAGI. CDR3 nucleotide sequence: TGTGCCAGCAGAGGGACTAGCGGCTACGAGCAGTACTTC. This gives the protein CASRGTSGYEQYF.

About this clone: One end of the junction does not line up with germline, which may come from a read error. Within the sample, other DNA sequences also encode this same CDR3. V gene TRBV2 combines with J gene TRBJ1-2; a possible D gene is TRBD1 (6 bases). The CDR3 spans 13 residues. Germline CDR1 SNHLY, CDR2 FYNNEI. This CDR3 reads CATRFEGGYGYTF. CDR3 in DNA: TGTGCCACCCGTTTTGAGGGGGGTTATGGCTACACCTTT.

The CDR3 DNA sequence: TGTGCCAGCAGTTACTCTGGTCTGCACCAAGAGACCCAGTACTTC. Encoded protein: CASSYSGLHQETQYF. V and J are TRBV6-6 and TRBJ2-5; no definite D call. Trimming took 0 bases from V and 0 from J, leaving 8 bases between them. CDR1 and CDR2 (germline): MNHNY, SVGAGI (reference sequence). CDR3 length equals 15 residues.

The chain recombines TRBV2 with TRBJ2-5, with D possibly TRBD2 on 6 matching bases. Trimming left V 3 bases short and J 3 bases short, with 11 bases between. The CDR3 sequence is 14 residues long. In germline, CDR1 is SNHLY, CDR2 FYNNEI. CDR3 region: CASSDREAEETQYF. As DNA, the CDR3 is TGTGCCAGCAGTGACAGGGAGGCTGAAGAGACCCAGTACTTC. Complete variable domain (other parts from reference TRBV2 and TRBJ2-5): EPEVTQTPSHQVTQMGQEVILRCVPISNHLYFYWYRQILGQKVEFLVSFYNNEISEKSEIFDDQFSVERPDGSNFTLKIRSTKLEDSAMYFCASSDREAEETQYFGPGTRLLVL.

The sample holds a few counts of this clone. The chain has TRBV19 and TRBJ2-5; TRBD2 matches at 14 bases. V lost 8 bases and J lost 1; bases outside the gene matches: 3. Germline assignment: CDR1 LNHDA and CDR2 SQIVND (reference sequence). CDR3 length: 15 amino acids. The CDR3 DNA reads as TGTGCCAGTCGGACTAGCGGGGGGCTCCAAGAGACCCAGTACTTC. Its protein is CASRTSGGLQETQYF.

J is TRBJ2-3 and V is TRBV29-1; TRBD1 matches at 9 bases. CDR1 is SQVTM, CDR2 ANQGSEA, per germline. There are 14 residues in the CDR3. After removal of 4 bases from V and 6 bases from J, the junction contained 8 bases not matched to a gene. The CDR3 DNA follows: TGCAGCGTTGTGCCGACAGGGGGATCGGATACGCAGTATTTT. As protein: CSVVPTGGSDTQYF.

V and J are TRBV18 and TRBJ1-3, with TRBD1 matching 7 bases. V shed 6 bases, J shed 4 bases, and the junction held 15 bases outside the gene matches. Germline lookup yields CDR1 KGHSH and CDR2 LQKENI. The CDR3 spans 17 residues. The CDR3 is CASSRAIGGSGGNTIYF. The CDR3 DNA reads as TGTGCCAGCTCCCGAGCCATAGGGGGCAGCGGGGGAAACACCATATATTTT.

The chain recombines TRBV6-5 with TRBJ2-7; TRBD1 might be the D (6 bases). The V and J ends lost 5 bases and 6 bases respectively, with 8 bases between them. In germline, CDR1 is MNHEY, CDR2 SVGAGI. The CDR3 has 11 residues. CDR3 residues: CASSRGGEQYF. CDR3 sequence (DNA): TGTGCCAGCAGTCGAGGGGGCGAGCAGTACTTC.

The table lists this clone with a few counts. The V gene is TRBV19, the J gene TRBJ1-2, with unresolved D. In germline, CDR1 is LNHDA, CDR2 SQIVND (reference sequence). V lost 6 bases and J 6 bases, leaving 17 bases between the germline ends. The CDR3 runs to 14 residues. The CDR3 reads CASSQGTTRHGYTF. The CDR3 DNA is TGTGCCAGTAGCCAAGGCACAACCCGTCATGGCTACACCTTC. Looking up the rest from reference TRBV19 and TRBJ1-2 gives the full variable domain: DGGITQSPKYLFRKEGQNVTLSCEQNLNHDAMYWYRQDPGQGLRLIYYSQIVNDFQKGDIAEGYSVSREKKESFPLTVTSAQKNPTAFYLCASSQGTTRHGYTFGSGTRLTVV.

This rearrangement joins TRBV6-6 to TRBJ1-2; possible D gene TRBD1, 6 bases. CDR1 is MNHNY, CDR2 SVGAGI, per germline (reference sequence). This CDR3 region has 13 residues. The germline V and J ends were trimmed by 7 bases and 7 bases, with 16 bases remaining between them. The CDR3 protein is CASKRDTEGGYTF. DNA for the CDR3: TGTGCCAGCAAACGGGACACCGAAGGTGGCTACACCTTC.

The chain couples TRBV5-4 to TRBJ2-1; D is undetermined. V shed 4 bases and J shed 5 bases, with 13 bases lying between them. Per germline, CDR1 SGHNT and CDR2 YYREEE (reference sequence). The CDR3 covers 14 residues. The chain's CDR3 is CASSQARVDNEQFF. For the CDR3, the DNA is TGTGCCAGCAGCCAGGCCAGAGTGGACAATGAGCAGTTCTTC.

The rearrangement uses TRBV6-1 and TRBJ2-2, with D perhaps matching TRBD1 (5 bases). V lost 8 bases to trimming and J lost 3 bases, with 13 bases between them. The CDR3 consists of 14 residues. The germline V gene encodes CDR1 MNHNS and CDR2 SASEGT. The CDR3 sequence: CASVRDSYTGELFF. CDR3 nucleotide sequence: TGTGCCAGCGTCCGCGACAGTTACACCGGGGAGCTGTTTTTT.

The V gene is TRBV19, the J gene TRBJ1-5, with D unresolved. The CDR3 has 13 residues. The V end lost 8 bases, the J end lost 7 bases, and 15 bases lay between the germline ends. Germline V CDR1 and CDR2: LNHDA, SQIVND (reference sequence). This chain's CDR3 is CASRAQLNQPQHF. The CDR3 coding sequence is TGTGCCAGTCGTGCCCAATTGAACCAGCCCCAGCATTTT.

This clone came up a few times. This chain joins TRBV19 and TRBJ1-1, with 8 bases identical to TRBD1. This CDR3 spans 15 amino acids. Looked up from germline, CDR1 is LNHDA and CDR2 is SQIVND (reference sequence). The J segment lost 0 bases and the V segment lost 5 bases, leaving 5 bases of the junction unmatched. Written as DNA, the CDR3 is TGTGCCAGTAGTGACGGACAGGGTTTGAACACTGAAGCTTTCTTT. This gives the protein CASSDGQGLNTEAFF.

This clone appeared a single time. V usage is TRBV19 and J usage is TRBJ1-1; 7 bases match TRBD1. Germline assignment: CDR1 LNHDA and CDR2 SQIVND (reference sequence). The CDR3 runs to 14 residues. The J segment lost 7 bases and the V segment lost 8 bases, leaving 13 bases of the junction unmatched. Here the CDR3 reads CASVSPGTVSEAFF. CDR3 sequence (DNA): TGTGCCAGTGTATCTCCCGGGACAGTCAGTGAAGCTTTCTTT.

The J gene is TRBJ1-2, the V gene TRBV5-1, with D possibly matching TRBD1 (6 bases). Germline loops: CDR1 SGHRS, CDR2 YFSETQ. CDR3 length: 15 amino acids. V lost 3 bases and J 2 bases, leaving 14 bases between the germline ends. The CDR3 spells CASSYAGEGNYGYTF. CDR3 DNA: TGCGCCAGCAGCTACGCAGGGGAGGGGAACTATGGCTACACCTTC.

In DNA, the CDR3 is TGTGCCAGCAGCTGGAAGCTGGGCGGGAGCATTCAGTACTTC. Translation: CASSWKLGGSIQYF. V gene TRBV5-5 combines with J gene TRBJ2-4; 7 nucleotides line up with TRBD2. This CDR3 has 14 residues. V was clipped by 3 bases and J by 9 bases; unmatched bases: 9. Germline V gene lookup returns CDR1 SGHKS and CDR2 YYEKEE (reference sequence).